A few counts support the clone carrying this T cell receptor (beta chain). The antigen is not known. Constant-region priming of approximately 500 ng total RNA yielded TCR beta cDNA. Generation of the TCR beta libraries relied on three nested multiplex PCR rounds using slightly modified ARM-PCR. Both of the initial two PCR rounds ran for about 9 cycles and employed TRBV1-TRBV30 forward primers alongside a C-beta reverse primer. TCRdb passed the multiplex PCR reads through MiXCR, listing each CDR3 protein once. Of tens of thousands of distinct CDR3 sequences in the sample, around 70% were seen once. The data stem from a study of tumor-infiltrating lymphocytes in primary liver carcinoma. Study-wide findings and caveats: Roughly 7.5-24% of top clones, and no more, occurred in all five tumor regions. Researchers found tumor-adjacent and tumor-blood pairs overlapped less than tumor region pairs.

This CDR3 region has 12 residues. Germline V gives CDR1 SGHNT, CDR2 YENEEA. V was pared by 0 bases and J by 14 bases, with 12 bases between. The roughly 17-32 mg bulk tissue piece was not sorted before simultaneous RNA and DNA extraction. Samples were taken from five separate regions of every tumor. The chain links TRBV11-3 to TRBJ2-3; D unresolved. The sample comprised liver tumor tissue from sampling region 1. Subset in this sample: tumor region T1, superior pole. This TCR was recovered from a man aged 35 to 55 with primary liver carcinoma and hepatitis B virus infection. CDR3 region: CASSLEPQLRYF. In DNA form, the CDR3 reads TGTGCCAGCAGCTTAGAGCCCCAGCTCCGGTATTTT.